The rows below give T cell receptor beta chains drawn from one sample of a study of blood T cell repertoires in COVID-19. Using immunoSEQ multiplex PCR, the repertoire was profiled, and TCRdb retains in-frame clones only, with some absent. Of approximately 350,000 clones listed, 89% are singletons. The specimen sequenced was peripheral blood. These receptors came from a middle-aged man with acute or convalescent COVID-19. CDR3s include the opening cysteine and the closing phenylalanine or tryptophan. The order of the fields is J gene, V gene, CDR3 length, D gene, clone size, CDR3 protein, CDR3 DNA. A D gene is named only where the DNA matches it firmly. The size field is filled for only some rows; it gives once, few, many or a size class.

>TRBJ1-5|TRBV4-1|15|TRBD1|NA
CASSQDPAGGQPQHF
TGCGCCAGCAGCCAAGATCCGGCAGGGGGTCAGCCCCAGCATTTT
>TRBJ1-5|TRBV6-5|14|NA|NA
CASSFRRDNQPQHF
TGTGCCAGCAGTTTCCGGAGAGACAATCAGCCCCAGCATTTT
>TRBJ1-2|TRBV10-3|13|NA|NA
CAISERGLDGYTF
TGTGCCATCAGTGAGAGGGGCCTGGATGGCTACACCTTC
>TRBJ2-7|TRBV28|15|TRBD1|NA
CASSLYRGRTDEQYF
TGTGCCAGCAGTTTATACAGGGGGCGAACGGACGAGCAGTACTTC
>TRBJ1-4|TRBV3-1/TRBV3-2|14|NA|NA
CASSQGTANEKLFF
TGTGCCAGCAGCCAAGGGACAGCTAATGAAAAACTGTTTTTT
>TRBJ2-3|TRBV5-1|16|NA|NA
CASSLLGGSRTDTQYF
TGCGCCAGCAGCTTGTTGGGGGGTTCGCGCACAGATACGCAGTATTTT
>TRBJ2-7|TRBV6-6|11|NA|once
CASTNSWEQYF
TGTGCCAGCACCAACTCTTGGGAGCAGTACTTC
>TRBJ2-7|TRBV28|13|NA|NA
CASSLDTWNEQYF
TGTGCCAGCAGTTTAGACACATGGAACGAGCAGTACTTC
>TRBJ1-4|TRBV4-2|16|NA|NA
CASSQVIGATNEKLFF
TGTGCCAGCAGCCAAGTTATCGGAGCAACTAATGAAAAACTGTTTTTT
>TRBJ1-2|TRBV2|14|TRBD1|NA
CASSIRTGAYGYTF
TGTGCCAGCAGTATTCGGACAGGGGCCTATGGCTACACCTTC
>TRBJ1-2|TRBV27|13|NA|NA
CASGRVLGGGYTF
TGTGCCAGCGGTCGGGTGTTGGGCGGGGGCTACACCTTC
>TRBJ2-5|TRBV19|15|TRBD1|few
CASSILGTGKETQYF
TGTGCCAGTAGTATTTTAGGGACAGGGAAAGAGACCCAGTACTTC
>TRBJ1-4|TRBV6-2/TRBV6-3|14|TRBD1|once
CASSYRDRIGKLFF
TGTGCCAGCAGTTACCGGGACAGGATCGGAAAACTGTTTTTT
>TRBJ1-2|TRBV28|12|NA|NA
CASTRGGRGYTF
TGTGCCAGCACCCGGGGGGGGCGCGGCTACACCTTC
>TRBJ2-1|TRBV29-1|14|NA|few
CSGLLRSSYNEQFF
TGCAGCGGGCTCCTACGGAGCTCCTACAATGAGCAGTTCTTC
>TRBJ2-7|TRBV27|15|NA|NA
CASRAMTGGDYEQYF
TGTGCCAGCAGGGCTATGACAGGTGGGGACTACGAGCAGTACTTC
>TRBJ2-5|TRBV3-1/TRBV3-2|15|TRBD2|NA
CASSQVAGHGETQYF
TGTGCCAGCAGCCAAGTAGCGGGCCATGGGGAGACCCAGTACTTC
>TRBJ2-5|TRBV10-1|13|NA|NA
CASNSGQQETQYF
TGCGCCAGCAATAGTGGACAGCAAGAGACCCAGTACTTC
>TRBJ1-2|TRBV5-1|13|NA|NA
CASSLERYYGYTF
TGCGCCAGCAGCTTGGAGCGGTACTATGGCTACACCTTC
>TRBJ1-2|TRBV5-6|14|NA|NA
CASSLTGTGYGYTF
TGTGCCAGCAGCTTAACAGGGACGGGCTATGGCTACACCTTC
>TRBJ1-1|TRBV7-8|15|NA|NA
CASSLGQRLNTEAFF
TGTGCCAGCAGCCTAGGACAGCGCTTGAACACTGAAGCTTTCTTT
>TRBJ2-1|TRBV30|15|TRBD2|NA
CAWQRSQRGNDEQFF
TGTGCCTGGCAAAGATCCCAGCGGGGGAACGATGAGCAGTTCTTC
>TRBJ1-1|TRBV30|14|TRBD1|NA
CAWSWTGGNTEAFF
TGTGCCTGGAGCTGGACAGGGGGAAACACTGAAGCTTTCTTT
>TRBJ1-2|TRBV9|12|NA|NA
CASSVDGGGYTF
TGTGCCAGCAGCGTAGACGGCGGTGGCTACACCTTC
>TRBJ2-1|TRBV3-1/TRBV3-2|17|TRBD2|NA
CASSQDGLASPQGEQFF
TGTGCCAGCAGCCAAGACGGACTAGCTTCCCCCCAGGGTGAGCAGTTCTTC
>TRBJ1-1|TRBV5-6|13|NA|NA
CASTVQVNTEAFF
TGTGCCAGCACCGTTCAGGTGAACACTGAAGCTTTCTTT
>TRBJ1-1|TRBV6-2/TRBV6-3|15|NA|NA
CASSYLPGWNTEAFF
TGTGCCAGCAGTTACCTTCCAGGGTGGAACACTGAAGCTTTCTTT
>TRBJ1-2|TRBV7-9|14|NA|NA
CASSLSRGSDGYTF
TGTGCCAGCAGCTTGTCCCGGGGGTCCGATGGCTACACCTTC
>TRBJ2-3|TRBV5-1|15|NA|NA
CASSLEDKSTDTQYF
TGCGCCAGCAGCTTGGAGGACAAGAGCACAGATACGCAGTATTTT
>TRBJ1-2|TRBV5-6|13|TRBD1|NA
CASSLTGERGYTF
TGTGCCAGCAGCCTGACAGGGGAGCGGGGCTACACCTTC
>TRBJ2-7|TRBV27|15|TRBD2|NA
CASSFTSGGLYEQYF
TGTGCCAGCAGTTTCACTAGCGGGGGCCTCTACGAGCAGTACTTC
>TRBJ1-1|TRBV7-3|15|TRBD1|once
CASSPSGAGTDEAFF
TGTGCCAGCAGCCCCTCGGGGGCTGGGACAGATGAAGCTTTCTTT
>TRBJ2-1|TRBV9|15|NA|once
CASSVGRGRYNEQFF
TGTGCCAGCAGCGTAGGGCGGGGACGCTACAATGAGCAGTTCTTC
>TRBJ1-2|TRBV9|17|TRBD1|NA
CASSLGKDRVEYYGYTF
TGTGCCAGCAGCCTGGGAAAGGACAGGGTAGAATATTATGGCTACACCTTC
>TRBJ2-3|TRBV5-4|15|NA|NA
CASSLATRSTDTQYF
TGTGCCAGCAGCTTGGCTACTAGAAGCACAGATACGCAGTATTTT
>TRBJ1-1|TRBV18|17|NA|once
CASSPRRFGQENTEAFF
TGTGCCAGCTCACCGCGGCGCTTCGGACAAGAGAACACTGAAGCTTTCTTT
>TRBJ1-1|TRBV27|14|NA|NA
CASSPNSLNTEAFF
TGTGCCAGCAGTCCGAACAGCTTGAACACTGAAGCTTTCTTT
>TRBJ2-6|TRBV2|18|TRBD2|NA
CASSLLAGATAGANVLTF
TGTGCCAGCAGTTTACTAGCGGGAGCTACGGCTGGGGCCAACGTCCTGACTTTC
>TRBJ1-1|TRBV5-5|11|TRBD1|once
CASTGGTEAFF
TGTGCCTCAACAGGGGGGACTGAAGCTTTCTTT
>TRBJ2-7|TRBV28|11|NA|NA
CACRGSYEQYF
TGTGCCTGCCGAGGCTCCTACGAGCAGTACTTC
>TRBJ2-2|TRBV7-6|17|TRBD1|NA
CASSLATGGVSTGELFF
TGTGCCAGCAGCTTAGCAACAGGGGGCGTGAGCACCGGGGAGCTGTTTTTT
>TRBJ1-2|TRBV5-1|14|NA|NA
CASSGTTADYGYTF
TGCGCCAGCAGCGGAACGACAGCCGACTATGGCTACACCTTC
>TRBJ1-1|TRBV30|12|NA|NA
CAWRTGRSEAFF
TGTGCCTGGAGAACAGGAAGATCTGAAGCTTTCTTT
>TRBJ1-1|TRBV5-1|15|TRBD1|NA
CASSPGQSLNTEAFF
TGCGCCAGCAGCCCGGGACAGAGTCTAAACACTGAAGCTTTCTTT
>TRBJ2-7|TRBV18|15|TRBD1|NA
CASSPGTGENYEQYF
TGTGCCAGCTCACCCGGGACAGGGGAGAATTACGAGCAGTACTTC